The clone carrying this T cell receptor (beta chain) showed up many times. This sample is part of a study of molecular identifiers for immune sequencing clone quantification. The V and J ends lost 6 bases and 7 bases respectively, with 15 bases between them. The V gene's germline CDR1 is PRHDT and CDR2 FYEKMQ (reference sequence). The CDR3 runs 13 residues. Previously described methods with listed TCR primers produced the bulk TCR libraries. TCRdb re-called the PCR reads through MiXCR, storing one row per CDR3 protein. The repertoire holds tens of thousands of distinct CDR3 sequences, with less than 20% as singletons.

This clonotype was sampled from a human donor in good health. Some libraries in this study had Jurkat cell RNA spiked in. Specimen: naive CD8+ T cells from blood, with Jurkat cell RNA spiked in. Described subset: FACS-sorted CD8+CD4-CCR7+CD45RA+ naive T cells. This sequence joins TRBV13 and TRBJ1-1; D is undetermined. The CDR3 region has the DNA TGTGCCAGCAGTTCTCTACTGGTGATTGAAGCTTTCTTT. Its translation: CASSSLLVIEAFF.